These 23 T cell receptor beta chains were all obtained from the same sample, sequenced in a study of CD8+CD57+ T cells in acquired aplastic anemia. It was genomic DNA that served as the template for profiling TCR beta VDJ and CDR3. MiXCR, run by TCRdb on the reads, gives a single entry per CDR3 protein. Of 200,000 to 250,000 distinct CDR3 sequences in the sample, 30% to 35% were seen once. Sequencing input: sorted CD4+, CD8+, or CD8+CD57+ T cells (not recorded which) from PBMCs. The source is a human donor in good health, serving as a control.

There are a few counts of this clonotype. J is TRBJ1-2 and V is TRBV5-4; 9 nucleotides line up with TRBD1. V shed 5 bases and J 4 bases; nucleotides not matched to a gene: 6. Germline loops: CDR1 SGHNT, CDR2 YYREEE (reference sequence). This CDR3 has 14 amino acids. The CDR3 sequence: CASRTGQGSYGYTF. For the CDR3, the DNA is TGTGCCAGCAGAACTGGACAGGGGTCCTATGGCTACACCTTC.

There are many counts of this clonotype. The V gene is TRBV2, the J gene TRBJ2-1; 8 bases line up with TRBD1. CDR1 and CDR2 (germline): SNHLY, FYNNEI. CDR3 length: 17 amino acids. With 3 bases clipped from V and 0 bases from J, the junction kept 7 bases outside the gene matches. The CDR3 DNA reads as TGTGCCAGCAGTGACCCGGGACAGGCGAGCTCCTACAATGAGCAGTTCTTC. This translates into CASSDPGQASSYNEQFF.

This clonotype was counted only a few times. CDR3 protein: CASSDNSGAQETQYF. CDR3 DNA: TGTGCCAGCAGTGATAACAGCGGGGCCCAAGAGACCCAGTACTTC. The V call is TRBV6-1, the J call TRBJ2-5; 7 bases are a match to TRBD2. The length of the CDR3 is 15 residues. The germline V gene has CDR1 MNHNS and CDR2 SASEGT. V was pared by 3 bases and J by 1 base, with 5 bases of the junction left unmatched.

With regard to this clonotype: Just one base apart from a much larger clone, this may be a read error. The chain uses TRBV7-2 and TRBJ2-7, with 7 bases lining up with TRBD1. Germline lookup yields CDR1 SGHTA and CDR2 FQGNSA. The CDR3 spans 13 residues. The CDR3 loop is CASSLGQSYGQYF. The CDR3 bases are TGCGCCAGCAGCTTGGGACAGTCCTACGGGCAGTACTTC.

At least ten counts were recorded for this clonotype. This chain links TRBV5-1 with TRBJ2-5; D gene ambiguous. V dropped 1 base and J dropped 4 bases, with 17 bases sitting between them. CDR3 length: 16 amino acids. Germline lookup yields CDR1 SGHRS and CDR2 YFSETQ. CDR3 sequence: CASSLFLTQQPETQYF. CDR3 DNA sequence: TGCGCCAGCAGCTTGTTTCTGACACAGCAGCCAGAGACCCAGTACTTC. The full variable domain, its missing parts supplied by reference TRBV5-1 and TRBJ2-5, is KAGVTQTPRYLIKTRGQQVTLSCSPISGHRSVSWYQQTPGQGLQFLFEYFSETQRNKGNFPGRFSGRQFSNSRSEMNVSTLELGDSALYLCASSLFLTQQPETQYFGPGTRLLVL.

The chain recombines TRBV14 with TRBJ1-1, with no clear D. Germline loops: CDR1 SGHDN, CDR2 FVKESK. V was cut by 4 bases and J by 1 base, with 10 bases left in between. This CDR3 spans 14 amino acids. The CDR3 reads CASSLLTSNTEAFF. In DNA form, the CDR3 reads TGTGCCAGCAGCCTATTAACATCGAACACTGAAGCTTTCTTT.

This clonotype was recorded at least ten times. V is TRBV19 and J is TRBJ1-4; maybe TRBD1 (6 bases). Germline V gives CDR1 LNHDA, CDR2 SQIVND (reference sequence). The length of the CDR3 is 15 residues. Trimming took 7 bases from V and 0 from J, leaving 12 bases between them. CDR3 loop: CASTTGAATNEKLFF. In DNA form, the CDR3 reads TGTGCCAGTACTACGGGGGCTGCAACTAATGAAAAACTGTTTTTT.

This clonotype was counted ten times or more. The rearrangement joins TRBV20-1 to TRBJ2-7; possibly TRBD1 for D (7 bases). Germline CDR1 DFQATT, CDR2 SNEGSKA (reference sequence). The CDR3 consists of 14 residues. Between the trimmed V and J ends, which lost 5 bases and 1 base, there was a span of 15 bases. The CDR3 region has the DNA TGCAGTGCTCGCCAGGGGGGCTCATCCTACGAGCAGTACTTC. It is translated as CSARQGGSSYEQYF.

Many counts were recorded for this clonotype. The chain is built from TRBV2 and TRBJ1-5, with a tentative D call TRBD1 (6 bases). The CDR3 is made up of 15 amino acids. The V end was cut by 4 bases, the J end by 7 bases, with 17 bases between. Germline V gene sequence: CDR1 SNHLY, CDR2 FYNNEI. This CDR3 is CASSVLGGGGQPQHF. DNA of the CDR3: TGTGCCAGCAGTGTTTTAGGGGGAGGAGGCCAGCCCCAGCATTTT.

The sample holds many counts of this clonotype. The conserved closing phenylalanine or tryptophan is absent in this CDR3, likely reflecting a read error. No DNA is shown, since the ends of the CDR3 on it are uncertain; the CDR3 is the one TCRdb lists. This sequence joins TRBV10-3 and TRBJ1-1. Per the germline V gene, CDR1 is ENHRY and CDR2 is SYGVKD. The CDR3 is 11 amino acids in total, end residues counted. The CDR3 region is CAISESSKMIL.

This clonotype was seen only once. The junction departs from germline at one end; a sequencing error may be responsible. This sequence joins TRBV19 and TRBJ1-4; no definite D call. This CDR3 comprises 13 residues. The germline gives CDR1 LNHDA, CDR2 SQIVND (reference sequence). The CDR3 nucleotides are TGTGCCAGTACTATAACTACCAATGAAAAACTGTTTTTT. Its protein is CASTITTNEKLFF.

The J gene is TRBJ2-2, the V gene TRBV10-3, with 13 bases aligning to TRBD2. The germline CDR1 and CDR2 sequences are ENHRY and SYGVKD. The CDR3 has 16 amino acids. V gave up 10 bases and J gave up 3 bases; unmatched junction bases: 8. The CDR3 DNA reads TGTGCCACCCGGGGGGGGACTAGCGGGGACACCGGGGAGCTGTTTTTT. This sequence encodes CATRGGTSGDTGELFF.

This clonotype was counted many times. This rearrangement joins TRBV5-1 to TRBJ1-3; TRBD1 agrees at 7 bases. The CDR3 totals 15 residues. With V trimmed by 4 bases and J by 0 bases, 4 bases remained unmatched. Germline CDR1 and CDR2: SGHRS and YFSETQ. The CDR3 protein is CASSQGQTSGNTIYF. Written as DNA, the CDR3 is TGCGCCAGCAGCCAGGGACAGACCTCTGGAAACACCATATATTTT.

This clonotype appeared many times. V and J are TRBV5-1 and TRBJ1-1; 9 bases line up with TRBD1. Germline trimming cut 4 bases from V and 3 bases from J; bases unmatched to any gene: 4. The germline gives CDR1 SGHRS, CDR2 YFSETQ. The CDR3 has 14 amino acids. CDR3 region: CASSPDRGDTEAFF. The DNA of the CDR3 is TGCGCCAGCAGCCCCGACAGGGGGGACACTGAAGCTTTCTTT.

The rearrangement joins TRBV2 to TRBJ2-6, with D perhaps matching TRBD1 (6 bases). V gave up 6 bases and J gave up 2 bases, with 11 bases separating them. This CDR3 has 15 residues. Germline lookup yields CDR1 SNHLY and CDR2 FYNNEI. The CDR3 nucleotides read TGTGCCAGCAGCGATACAGGGCCTGGGGCCAACGTCCTGACTTTC. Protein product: CASSDTGPGANVLTF.

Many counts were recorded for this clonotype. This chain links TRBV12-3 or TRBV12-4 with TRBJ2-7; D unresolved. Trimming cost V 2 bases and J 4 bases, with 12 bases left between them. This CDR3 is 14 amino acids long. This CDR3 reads CASSLRAPSYEQYF. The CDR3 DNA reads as TGTGCCAGCAGTTTAAGGGCACCCTCGTACGAGCAGTACTTC.

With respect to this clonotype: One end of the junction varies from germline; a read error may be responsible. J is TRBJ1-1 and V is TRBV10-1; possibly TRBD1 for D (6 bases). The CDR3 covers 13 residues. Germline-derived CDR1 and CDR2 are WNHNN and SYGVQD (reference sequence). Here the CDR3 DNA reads TGTGCCAGCAAGGCAGGGGCCGACACTGAAGCTTTCTTT. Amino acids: CASKAGADTEAFF.

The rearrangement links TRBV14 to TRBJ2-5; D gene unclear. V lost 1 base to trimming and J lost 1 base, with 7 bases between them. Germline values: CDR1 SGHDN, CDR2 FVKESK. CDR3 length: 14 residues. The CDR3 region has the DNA TGTGCCAGCAGCCAAGGAGATTTCCAAGAGACCCAGTACTTC. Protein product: CASSQGDFQETQYF.

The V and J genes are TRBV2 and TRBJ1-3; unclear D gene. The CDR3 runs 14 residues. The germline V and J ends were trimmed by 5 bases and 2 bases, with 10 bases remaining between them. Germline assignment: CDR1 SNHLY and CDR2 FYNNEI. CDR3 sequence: CASSPAGPGNTIYF. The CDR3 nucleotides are TGTGCCAGCAGTCCAGCCGGCCCTGGAAACACCATATATTTT.

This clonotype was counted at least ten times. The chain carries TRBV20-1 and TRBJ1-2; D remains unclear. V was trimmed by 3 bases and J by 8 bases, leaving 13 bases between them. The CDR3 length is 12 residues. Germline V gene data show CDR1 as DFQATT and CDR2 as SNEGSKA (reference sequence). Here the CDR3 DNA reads TGCAGTGCTAGGTGGGCAGAGTTGGGCTACACCTTC. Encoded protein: CSARWAELGYTF.

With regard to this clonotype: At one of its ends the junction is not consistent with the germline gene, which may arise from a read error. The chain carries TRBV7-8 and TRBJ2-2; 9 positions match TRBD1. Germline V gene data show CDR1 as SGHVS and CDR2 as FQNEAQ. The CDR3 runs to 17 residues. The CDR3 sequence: CASSSSPGTGNAGELFF. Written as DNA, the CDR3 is TGTGCCAGCAGCTCGTCCCCCGGGACAGGGAACGCCGGGGAGCTGTTTTTT.

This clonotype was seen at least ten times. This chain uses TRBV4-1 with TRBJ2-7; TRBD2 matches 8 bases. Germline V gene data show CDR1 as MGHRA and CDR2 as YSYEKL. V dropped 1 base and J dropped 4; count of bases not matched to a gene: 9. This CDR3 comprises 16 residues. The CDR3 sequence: CASSQGQAGAKYEQYF. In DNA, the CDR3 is TGCGCCAGCAGCCAAGGTCAAGCGGGGGCAAAGTACGAGCAGTACTTC.

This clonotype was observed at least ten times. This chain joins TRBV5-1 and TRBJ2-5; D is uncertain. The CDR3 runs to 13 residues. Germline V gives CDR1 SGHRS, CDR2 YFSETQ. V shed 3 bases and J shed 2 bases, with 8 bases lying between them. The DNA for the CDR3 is TGCGCCAGCAGCTGGAATACTCAAGAGACCCAGTACTTC. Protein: CASSWNTQETQYF.